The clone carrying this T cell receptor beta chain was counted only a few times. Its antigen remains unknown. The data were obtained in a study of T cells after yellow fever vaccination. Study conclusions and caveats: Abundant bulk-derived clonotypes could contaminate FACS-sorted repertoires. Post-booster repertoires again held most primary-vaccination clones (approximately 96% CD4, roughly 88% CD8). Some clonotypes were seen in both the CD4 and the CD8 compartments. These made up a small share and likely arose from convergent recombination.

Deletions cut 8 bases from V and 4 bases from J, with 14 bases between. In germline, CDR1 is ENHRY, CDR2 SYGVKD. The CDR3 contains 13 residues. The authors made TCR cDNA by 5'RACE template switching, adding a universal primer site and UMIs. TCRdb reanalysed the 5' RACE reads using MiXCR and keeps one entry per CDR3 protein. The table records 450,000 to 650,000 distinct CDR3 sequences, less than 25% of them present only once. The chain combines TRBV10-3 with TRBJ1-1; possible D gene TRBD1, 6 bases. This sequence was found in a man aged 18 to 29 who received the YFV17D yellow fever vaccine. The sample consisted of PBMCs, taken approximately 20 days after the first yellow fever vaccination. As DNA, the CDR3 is TGTGCCATCCTCGCCGAGGGGGGCACTGAAGCTTTCTTT. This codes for CAILAEGGTEAFF.